The 29 T cell receptor beta chains below come from one sample, sequenced in a study of blood T cell repertoires in COVID-19. Clones were sequenced by immunoSEQ multiplex PCR, and TCRdb holds only the in-frame ones, with some missing. This table holds approximately 150,000 clones, about four fifths found once. Sequencing input: peripheral blood. The receptors were gathered from a woman between 65 and 79 years old who had recovered from COVID-19.

This clone was seen ten or more times. The chain employs TRBV7-9 and TRBJ2-7; tentative D call: TRBD2 (6 bases). Trimming pared 5 bases from V and 1 base from J, leaving 12 bases between. The germline CDR1 and CDR2 sequences are SEHNR and FQNEAQ (reference sequence). The CDR3 runs 14 residues. The CDR3 DNA reads as TGTGCCAGCAGCCCGCATGGGGGGTCCTACGAGCAGTACTTC. Its translation is CASSPHGGSYEQYF.

The chain is built from TRBV9 and TRBJ1-5; D unclear. V gave up 0 bases and J gave up 6 bases, with 10 bases separating them. This CDR3 has 14 residues. Germline CDR1 SGDLS, CDR2 YYNGEE. DNA of the CDR3: TGTGCCAGCAGCGTAGGGGCAGTGGGTCAGCCCCAGCATTTT. Its translation is CASSVGAVGQPQHF.

The gene calls are TRBV20-1 and TRBJ1-2, with D perhaps TRBD1 (5 bases). The CDR3 extends over 10 amino acids. Trimming removed 5 bases at V and 8 bases at J, with 9 bases between. Germline-derived CDR1 and CDR2 are DFQATT and SNEGSKA (reference sequence). The CDR3 DNA is TGCAGTGCTCCCAGGGTGGGCTACACCTTC. Residues: CSAPRVGYTF.

This sequence joins TRBV7-9 and TRBJ2-5; TRBD1 matches 11 bases. In germline, CDR1 is SEHNR, CDR2 FQNEAQ (reference sequence). V dropped 5 bases and J dropped 4; count of bases not matched to a gene: 6. The CDR3 covers 15 residues. CDR3 protein: CASSPGQGGLETQYF. CDR3 in DNA: TGTGCCAGCAGCCCGGGACAGGGGGGTTTAGAGACCCAGTACTTC. The full variable domain, in which reference TRBV7-9 and TRBJ2-5 provide the parts outside the CDR3, is DTGVSQNPRHKITKRGQNVTFRCDPISEHNRLYWYRQTLGQGPEFLTYFQNEAQLEKSRLLSDRFSAERPKGSFSTLEIQRTEQGDSAMYLCASSPGQGGLETQYFGPGTRLLVL.

V is TRBV9 and J is TRBJ2-5; TRBD2 aligns across 7 bases. This CDR3 contains 16 residues. The germline gives CDR1 SGDLS, CDR2 YYNGEE. V was clipped by 0 bases and J by 5 bases; unmatched bases: 10. CDR3 sequence reads: CASSVGGRGAGETQYF. The DNA for the CDR3 is TGTGCCAGCAGCGTAGGGGGGAGGGGCGCGGGCGAGACCCAGTACTTC.

This chain joins TRBV30 and TRBJ2-7; D unresolved. With 4 bases removed from V and 2 bases from J, the gap between germline ends came to 18 bases. The CDR3 totals 15 residues. Germline assignment: CDR1 GTSNPN and CDR2 SVGIG (reference sequence). The CDR3 nucleotides read TGTGCCTGGATCCCCCCCGGCGGAGTCCCCTACGAGCAGTACTTC. It specifies CAWIPPGGVPYEQYF.

The J gene is TRBJ2-7, the V gene TRBV7-9, with TRBD1 matching 7 bases. Germline V gives CDR1 SEHNR, CDR2 FQNEAQ (reference sequence). This CDR3 contains 14 residues. The V segment lost 5 bases and the J segment 2 bases; nucleotides outside the gene matches: 6. CDR3 in amino acids: CASSLRTGPYEQYF. The CDR3 DNA reads as TGTGCCAGCAGCCTACGGACAGGACCCTACGAGCAGTACTTC.

The J gene is TRBJ1-4, the V gene TRBV5-1; a weak D match, TRBD1 (5 bases). V was pared by 7 bases and J by 7 bases, with 17 bases between. CDR3 length: 14 amino acids. Germline V gives CDR1 SGHRS, CDR2 YFSETQ. CDR3 sequence: CASGPTIGGEKLFF. Here the CDR3 DNA reads TGCGCCAGCGGCCCCACCATCGGGGGTGAAAAACTGTTTTTT.

The rearrangement uses TRBV27 and TRBJ1-1; D is undetermined. The CDR3 runs to 15 residues. The germline gives CDR1 MNHEY, CDR2 SMNVEV (reference sequence). The V end was cut by 5 bases, the J end by 4 bases, with 17 bases between. The CDR3 coding sequence is TGTGCCAGCAGTACCTTGGCTCGGGGTGGCACTGAAGCTTTCTTT. This translates into CASSTLARGGTEAFF.

This sequence joins TRBV28 and TRBJ1-4, with D perhaps matching TRBD1 (5 bases). Trimming left V 5 bases short and J 1 base short, with 11 bases between. The CDR3 runs to 15 residues. CDR1 is MDHEN, CDR2 SYDVKM, per germline. This CDR3 is CASSLRGLTNEKLFF. The CDR3, as DNA: TGTGCCAGCAGTCTCCGGGGGTTAACTAATGAAAAACTGTTTTTT.

The rearrangement joins TRBV18 to TRBJ2-6; 9 bases map to TRBD1. Per the germline V gene, CDR1 is KGHSH and CDR2 is LQKENI. J gave up 2 bases and V 4 bases, and 0 bases lay outside the gene matches. The CDR3 totals 15 residues. The CDR3 spells CASSRDRAGANVLTF. DNA for the CDR3: TGTGCCAGCTCACGGGACAGGGCTGGGGCCAACGTCCTGACTTTC.

V gene TRBV5-1 combines with J gene TRBJ2-1; TRBD2 is a possible D gene (6 bases). Germline CDR1 reads SGHRS; CDR2 reads YFSETQ. The CDR3 spans 13 residues. V gave up 4 bases and J gave up 5 bases, with 10 bases separating them. The CDR3 spells CASSAGRDNEQFF. The DNA of the CDR3 is TGCGCCAGCAGCGCGGGACGGGACAATGAGCAGTTCTTC.

This clone was seen a few times. The chain uses TRBV9 and TRBJ2-6; 7 positions agree with TRBD2. Germline-derived CDR1 and CDR2 are SGDLS and YYNGEE. This CDR3 has 17 amino acids. V lost 4 bases to trimming and J lost 0 bases; unmatched junction nucleotides: 7. CDR3 sequence: CASSRGEGPSGANVLTF. DNA for the CDR3: TGTGCCAGCAGCCGAGGGGAGGGCCCCTCTGGGGCCAACGTCCTGACTTTC. Supplemented by reference TRBV9 and TRBJ2-6, the full variable domain reads DSGVTQTPKHLITATGQRVTLRCSPRSGDLSVYWYQQSLDQGLQFLIQYYNGEERAKGNILERFSAQQFPDLHSELNLSSLELGDSALYFCASSRGEGPSGANVLTFGAGSRLTVL.

The chain is built from TRBV10-3 and TRBJ1-4, with D possibly TRBD1 on 6 matching bases. CDR1 ENHRY and CDR2 SYGVKD come from the germline V gene. Trimming shortened V by 2 bases and J by 7 bases, and 20 bases separated the two germline ends. This CDR3 is built from 17 residues. The CDR3 spells CAISEPGRGGAGEKLFF. CDR3 in DNA: TGTGCCATCAGTGAGCCCGGTCGGGGGGGCGCGGGTGAAAAACTGTTTTTT.

This chain uses TRBV28 with TRBJ2-2, with D maybe TRBD2 (7 bases). Germline CDR1 reads MDHEN; CDR2 reads SYDVKM. The CDR3 sequence is 13 residues long. The V and J ends lost 9 bases and 6 bases respectively, with 14 bases between them. In nucleotides, the CDR3 is TGTGCCAGTGGGCGGGGGCGCCCCGGGGAGCTGTTTTTT. It is translated as CASGRGRPGELFF. The whole variable domain, remainder taken from reference TRBV28 and TRBJ2-2, is DVKVTQSSRYLVKRTGEKVFLECVQDMDHENMFWYRQDPGLGLRLIYFSYDVKMKEKGDIPEGYSVSREKKERFSLILESASTNQTSMYLCASGRGRPGELFFGEGSRLTVL.

The V call is TRBV29-1, the J call TRBJ2-5, with D tentatively TRBD2 (6 bases). The CDR3 is made up of 12 amino acids. CDR1 and CDR2 from the germline V gene are SQVTM and ANQGSEA. The ends were cut back, 7 bases at V and 7 bases at J, with 16 bases in the middle. The CDR3 loop reads CSAEAVEGTQYF. CDR3 nucleotide sequence: TGCAGCGCCGAGGCCGTGGAGGGGACCCAGTACTTC.

This clone was seen a single time. The chain links TRBV19 to TRBJ2-5; D possibly corresponds to TRBD2 (6 bases). The CDR3 spans 14 residues. Trimming cost V 6 bases and J 8 bases, with 19 bases left between them. Germline V CDR1 and CDR2: LNHDA, SQIVND (reference sequence). CDR3 loop: CASRGSGGAETQYF. Written as DNA, the CDR3 is TGTGCCAGTAGGGGCAGTGGCGGGGCTGAAACCCAGTACTTC.

This clone has a handful of counts. The chain employs TRBV12-3 or TRBV12-4 and TRBJ2-3, with TRBD2 as a possible D gene (6 bases). V gave up 7 bases and J gave up 5 bases, with 10 bases separating them. The CDR3 extends over 12 amino acids. The CDR3 nucleotides are TGTGCCAGCACCCCGCGGGGAGATACGCAGTATTTT. This translates into CASTPRGDTQYF.

The V call is TRBV10-3, the J call TRBJ1-5, with TRBD1 as a possible D gene (6 bases). The V gene lost 6 bases and the J gene lost 4 bases, with 13 bases spanning the gap. The CDR3 extends over 14 amino acids. CDR1 and CDR2 (germline): ENHRY, SYGVKD. The CDR3 DNA sequence: TGTGCCATCAGACAGGGCCCGGGTAATCAGCCCCAGCATTTT. Encoded protein: CAIRQGPGNQPQHF.

This clone was seen only a few times. This sequence joins TRBV5-1 and TRBJ1-1; the D gene is possibly TRBD1 (6 bases). Between the trimmed V and J ends, which lost 4 bases and 1 base, there was a span of 11 bases. The germline V gene has CDR1 SGHRS and CDR2 YFSETQ. The CDR3 has 14 amino acids. The CDR3 region has the DNA TGCGCCAGCAGCCTACGACAGGCGAACACTGAAGCTTTCTTT. This codes for CASSLRQANTEAFF.

The chain joins TRBV6-6 to TRBJ2-7; D might be TRBD2 (6 bases). Germline CDR1 and CDR2: MNHNY and SVGAGI (reference sequence). This CDR3 spans 15 amino acids. V shed 6 bases and J shed 1 base, with 16 bases lying between them. CDR3 nucleotide sequence: TGTGCCAGCAGCCCCGGCGGGGTCGGGTCCTACGAGCAGTACTTC. This codes for CASSPGGVGSYEQYF.

Here the CDR3 DNA reads TGTGCCAGCAGCCGACAGTTAGAAGCTTTCTTT. Translated: CASSRQLEAFF. The chain recombines TRBV7-9 with TRBJ1-1; perhaps TRBD1 as D (5 bases). This CDR3 contains 11 residues. Trimming removed 5 bases from V and 8 bases from J, with 9 bases in between. Germline CDR1 is SEHNR and CDR2 is FQNEAQ (reference sequence).

CDR3 protein: CAITRTVNTEAFF. The CDR3, as DNA: TGTGCCATCACTAGGACAGTCAACACTGAAGCTTTCTTT. V gene TRBV10-3 combines with J gene TRBJ1-1; D may be TRBD1 (6 bases). From germline, CDR1 is ENHRY and CDR2 SYGVKD. Deletions cut 7 bases from V and 2 bases from J, with 11 bases between. The CDR3 covers 13 residues.

The table lists this clone with a count of one. The junction does not match germline at one end; this may be a read error. The chain recombines TRBV19 with TRBJ1-1; D gene uncertain. The CDR3 has 13 amino acids. Germline assignment: CDR1 LNHDA and CDR2 SQIVND (reference sequence). CDR3 coding DNA: TGTGCCAGTAGTGTAGAGAGGAGCACTGAAGCTTTCTTT. This sequence encodes CASSVERSTEAFF.

The DNA for the CDR3 is TGTGCCAGCAGCGTAGGGGCTAGCGGAGCGGGTGAGCAGTTCTTC. Protein: CASSVGASGAGEQFF. The V gene is TRBV9, the J gene TRBJ2-1; 7 bases map to TRBD2. Germline CDR1 and CDR2: SGDLS and YYNGEE. This CDR3 has 15 amino acids. Trimming cost V 0 bases and J 9 bases; bases outside gene matches: 9.

This chain links TRBV18 with TRBJ2-7, with 7 bases fitting TRBD1. Per the germline V gene, CDR1 is KGHSH and CDR2 is LQKENI. V lost 3 bases, J lost 2 bases, and 4 bases stayed unmatched. The CDR3 consists of 14 residues. CDR3 DNA sequence: TGTGCCAGCTCACCTGGACAGGTGACCTACGAGCAGTACTTC. Encoded protein: CASSPGQVTYEQYF.

The chain couples TRBV19 to TRBJ1-1; 11 nucleotides match TRBD1. Unmatched junction bases numbered 9, after V lost 6 bases and J lost 0 bases. The CDR3 loop spans 17 amino acids. Germline lookup yields CDR1 LNHDA and CDR2 SQIVND (reference sequence). The CDR3 DNA reads as TGTGCCAGTAGCCCCCGGACAGGGGGCCCCATGAACACTGAAGCTTTCTTT. Amino acids: CASSPRTGGPMNTEAFF.

V usage is TRBV5-1 and J usage is TRBJ1-6; D call uncertain. Trimming removed 4 bases at V and 4 bases at J, with 12 bases between. In germline, CDR1 is SGHRS, CDR2 YFSETQ. This CDR3 is 15 amino acids long. The CDR3 DNA sequence: TGCGCCAGCAGCCCCGGGGTGAATTATAATTCACCCCTCCACTTT. Protein: CASSPGVNYNSPLHF. The variable domain in full, completed from reference TRBV5-1 and TRBJ1-6, reads KAGVTQTPRYLIKTRGQQVTLSCSPISGHRSVSWYQQTPGQGLQFLFEYFSETQRNKGNFPGRFSGRQFSNSRSEMNVSTLELGDSALYLCASSPGVNYNSPLHFGNGTRLTVT.

V is TRBV11-2 and J is TRBJ2-2; D is ambiguous. Trimming shortened V by 1 base and J by 3 bases, and 12 bases separated the two germline ends. Looked up from germline, CDR1 is SGHAT and CDR2 is FQNNGV. The CDR3 contains 16 residues. CDR3 loop: CASSLVPPTDTGELFF. The CDR3 DNA reads TGTGCCAGCAGCTTAGTGCCTCCAACGGACACCGGGGAGCTGTTTTTT.